These 26 T cell receptor beta chains share one sample of origin, sequenced in a study of shared clonotypes between healthy human individuals. Some clones are missing from TCRdb's copy, which holds only in-frame ones; the method was immunoSEQ multiplex PCR. The top ten clones hold under 2% of a sample with about 770,000 clones, 72% of them seen once. Sequenced: memory CD4+ T cells sorted from blood. Subset of the sample: CD45RA-negative fraction. These receptors all stem from a woman in her twenties or thirties in good health.

CDR3 DNA sequence: TGCACCAGCAGCCAAGGCCTGCCGGGACAGGGAAGCAATCAGCCCCAGCATTTT. It specifies CTSSQGLPGQGSNQPQHF. V usage is TRBV1 and J usage is TRBJ1-5; the table's D call TRBD1 went unverified against the DNA. TRBV1 is recorded as a pseudogene. The CDR3 totals 18 residues.

This CDR3 is CASSLGLNYEQYF. DNA for the CDR3: TGTGCCAGCAGCTTGGGCCTAAACTACGAGCAGTACTTC. The chain joins TRBV5-4 to TRBJ2-5, with D unresolved. The J call is in doubt because the DNA end fits TRBJ2-7 better. There are 13 residues in the CDR3. Germline V gene sequence: CDR1 SGHNT, CDR2 YYREEE (reference sequence).

The gene calls are TRBV27 and TRBJ2-7; D might be TRBD1 (7 bases). Trimming took 6 bases from V and 6 from J, leaving 30 bases between them. The CDR3 is 18 amino acids. Germline CDR1 MNHEY, CDR2 SMNVEV (reference sequence). The CDR3 nucleotides are TGTGCCAGCAGCATAATGGGGGGACAGTACCAACCCCTCCCCGAGCAGTACTTC. Amino acid sequence: CASSIMGGQYQPLPEQYF.

The CDR3 DNA reads as TGTGCCAGCAGTGGGGACAGGGTGAACAATGAGCAGTTCTTC. This translates into CASSGDRVNNEQFF. The rearrangement uses TRBV25-1 and TRBJ2-1; 9 nucleotides agree with TRBD1. Per the germline V gene, CDR1 is MGHDK and CDR2 is SYGVNS. This CDR3 is 14 amino acids long. V trimming: 4 bases; J trimming: 5 bases; junction bases outside the gene matches: 3.

The J gene is TRBJ2-5, the V gene TRBV30, with D maybe TRBD1 (6 bases). The germline V and J ends were trimmed by 5 bases and 2 bases, with 6 bases remaining between them. CDR1 is GTSNPN and CDR2 is SVGIG in the germline V gene (reference sequence). The CDR3 extends over 11 amino acids. The chain's CDR3 is CAWQGQETQYF. The CDR3 nucleotides are TGTGCCTGGCAGGGGCAAGAGACCCAGTACTTC. Looking up the rest from reference TRBV30 and TRBJ2-5 gives the full variable domain: SQTIHQWPATLVQPVGSPLSLECTVEGTSNPNLYWYRQAAGRGLQLLFYSVGIGQISSEVPQNLSASRPQDRQFILSSKKLLLSDSGFYLCAWQGQETQYFGPGTRLLVL.

A single count supports this clone. This chain connects TRBV2 to TRBJ2-6; no reliable D call. CDR3 length: 13 residues. The germline V gene encodes CDR1 SNHLY and CDR2 FYNNEI. Deletions cut 7 bases from V and 8 bases from J, with 12 bases between. The CDR3: CASNRDRSNVLTF. The CDR3 region has the DNA TGTGCCAGCAATCGTGATCGTTCCAACGTCCTGACTTTC.

This chain uses TRBV11-3 with TRBJ1-2; the D is unclear. From germline, CDR1 is SGHNT and CDR2 YENEEA. V shed 0 bases and J shed 5 bases, with 10 bases lying between them. This CDR3 has 14 residues. In DNA form, the CDR3 reads TGTGCCAGCAGCTTAGATAGAAGCGGGTATGGCTACACCTTC. Translated, it gives CASSLDRSGYGYTF.

This clone occurred many times. Other DNA sequences in the same sample also yield this CDR3. The rearrangement joins TRBV19 to TRBJ1-5; D might be TRBD1 (5 bases). The CDR3 loop spans 16 amino acids. V was shortened by 3 bases and J by 1 base, with 13 bases between the two germline ends. CDR1 is LNHDA and CDR2 is SQIVND in the germline V gene (reference sequence). The CDR3 here is CASSILRGPSNQPQHF. In DNA, the CDR3 is TGTGCCAGTAGTATCCTGAGGGGCCCGAGCAATCAGCCCCAGCATTTT.

The chain couples TRBV14 to TRBJ1-2; D unresolved. The CDR3 has 14 amino acids. Germline V lookup: CDR1 SGHDN, CDR2 FVKESK. V lost 1 base and J 7 bases, leaving 13 bases between the germline ends. CDR3 protein: CASSQGLSVGGYTF. Here the CDR3 DNA reads TGTGCCAGCAGCCAAGGGCTATCCGTCGGTGGCTACACCTTC.

The V gene is TRBV2, the J gene TRBJ2-4, with TRBD2 matching over 11 bases. The J segment lost 1 base and the V segment lost 9 bases, leaving 8 bases of the junction unmatched. Germline V gives CDR1 SNHLY, CDR2 FYNNEI. The length of the CDR3 is 16 residues. The CDR3 sequence is CASSSTSGMAKNIQYF. The CDR3 DNA reads TGTGCCAGTTCCTCGACTAGCGGGATGGCCAAAAACATTCAGTACTTC.

The rearrangement uses TRBV2 and TRBJ2-1; D may be TRBD1 (6 bases). The CDR3 is 15 residues long. Deletions cut 2 bases from V and 5 bases from J, with 13 bases between. Per germline, CDR1 SNHLY and CDR2 FYNNEI. CDR3 nucleotides: TGTGCCAGCAGTGAACGCCCCGCAGGGGACAATGAGCAGTTCTTC. It codes for CASSERPAGDNEQFF.

The chain employs TRBV11-2 and TRBJ2-5; D perhaps matches TRBD1 (5 bases). The V gene lost 3 bases and the J gene lost 5 bases, with 16 bases spanning the gap. CDR3 length: 15 residues. The germline CDR1 and CDR2 sequences are SGHAT and FQNNGV. The CDR3 is CASSLLPGLRETQYF. The CDR3 DNA reads TGTGCCAGCAGCTTGCTTCCAGGGTTGCGGGAGACCCAGTACTTC.

The chain uses TRBV7-6 and TRBJ2-7; perhaps TRBD2 as D (5 bases). Germline V gene sequence: CDR1 SGHVS, CDR2 FNYEAQ. This CDR3 spans 15 amino acids. The V gene lost 3 bases and the J gene lost 1 base, with 13 bases spanning the gap. DNA of the CDR3: TGTGCCAGCAGCTTGAACCCGGACTCTTCCTACGAGCAGTACTTC. Its translation: CASSLNPDSSYEQYF.

The rearrangement joins TRBV11-3 to TRBJ2-6; possible D gene TRBD2, 6 bases. CDR3 length: 15 residues. Germline V gene lookup returns CDR1 SGHNT and CDR2 YENEEA. Trimming shortened V by 5 bases and J by 3 bases, and 11 bases separated the two germline ends. The chain's CDR3 is CASSLGTFGANVLTF. The CDR3 DNA reads TGTGCCAGCAGCCTCGGGACTTTTGGGGCCAACGTCCTGACTTTC. Based on the CDR3 plus reference TRBV11-3 and TRBJ2-6, the full variable domain is EAGVVQSPRYKIIEKKQPVAFWCNPISGHNTLYWYLQNLGQGPELLIRYENEEAVDDSQLPKDRFSAERLKGVDSTLKIQPAELGDSAVYLCASSLGTFGANVLTFGAGSRLTVL.

The genes are TRBV10-1 and TRBJ2-1, with TRBD1 identical over 7 bases. Per the germline V gene, CDR1 is WNHNN and CDR2 is SYGVQD (reference sequence). The J segment lost 5 bases and the V segment lost 1 base, leaving 8 bases of the junction unmatched. The CDR3 loop spans 16 amino acids. The CDR3 reads CASSEFKDRPDNEQFF. The CDR3 bases are TGCGCCAGCAGTGAGTTCAAGGACAGGCCCGACAATGAGCAGTTCTTC.

This clone appeared a few times. Other DNA sequences in this sample translate to the same CDR3. The chain has TRBV6-1 and TRBJ1-1; possibly TRBD1 for D (5 bases). V gave up 8 bases and J gave up 1 base, with 11 bases separating them. CDR3 length: 13 residues. Germline V gene lookup returns CDR1 MNHNS and CDR2 SASEGT. CDR3 nucleotides: TGTGCCAGCCGCCTAGGGACGAACACTGAAGCTTTCTTT. Translated, it gives CASRLGTNTEAFF.

This clone has ten or more counts. The chain joins TRBV5-4 to TRBJ2-5, with 14 nucleotides matching TRBD2. The trim removed 5 bases at V and 5 bases at J, leaving 5 bases unmatched. The germline V gene has CDR1 SGHNT and CDR2 YYREEE (reference sequence). The CDR3 loop spans 15 amino acids. CDR3 loop: CASRSGLAGDETQYF. DNA of the CDR3: TGTGCCAGCAGGTCGGGACTAGCGGGAGACGAGACCCAGTACTTC.

The chain has TRBV5-4 and TRBJ2-1; either TRBD1 or TRBD2 may fit D (6 bases each). V lost 4 bases and J 4 bases, leaving 24 bases between the germline ends. The CDR3 runs to 18 residues. Germline V gene sequence: CDR1 SGHNT, CDR2 YYREEE (reference sequence). CDR3 region: CASSQAGGKGGAYNEQFF. As DNA, the CDR3 is TGTGCCAGCAGCCAAGCCGGGGGTAAGGGGGGCGCATACAATGAGCAGTTCTTC.

The sample holds a few counts of this clone. CDR3 bases: TGTGCCAGTAGTATGAGGGCTAGCGGGAGAACAAACACCGGGGAGCTGTTTTTT. Protein product: CASSMRASGRTNTGELFF. The chain is built from TRBV19 and TRBJ2-2, with 10 bases identical to TRBD2. The V gene end was trimmed by 3 bases and the J gene end by 2 bases; junction bases not matched to a gene: 9. Looked up from germline, CDR1 is LNHDA and CDR2 is SQIVND (reference sequence). CDR3 length equals 18 residues.

This clone was picked up one time. This chain uses TRBV29-1 with TRBJ1-1, with D possibly being TRBD1 (5 bases). The CDR3 has 12 amino acids. The V end was cut by 6 bases, the J end by 6 bases, with 14 bases between. In germline, CDR1 is SQVTM, CDR2 ANQGSEA. CDR3 DNA: TGCAGCGTAGACAAAGACAGTTCTGAAGCTTTCTTT. Encoded protein: CSVDKDSSEAFF. Based on the CDR3 plus reference TRBV29-1 and TRBJ1-1, the full variable domain is SAVISQKPSRDICQRGTSLTIQCQVDSQVTMMFWYRQQPGQSLTLIATANQGSEATYESGFVIDKFPISRPNLTFSTLTVSNMSPEDSSIYLCSVDKDSSEAFFGQGTRLTVV.

This clone was detected many times. The chain recombines TRBV7-9 with TRBJ2-1; D gene ambiguous. Germline CDR1 reads SEHNR; CDR2 reads FQNEAQ (reference sequence). Trimming removed 1 base at V and 15 bases at J, with 16 bases between. This CDR3 region has 13 residues. CDR3 nucleotide sequence: TGTGCCAGCAGCTTAGGGACCTACCAACCGGGGTTCTTC. It is translated as CASSLGTYQPGFF.

J is TRBJ2-6 and V is TRBV11-2; D gene ambiguous. V was clipped by 5 bases and J by 1 base, with 9 bases between them. Germline CDR1 SGHAT, CDR2 FQNNGV. The CDR3 has 15 residues. The chain's CDR3 is CASSIVRSGANVLTF. Written as DNA, the CDR3 is TGTGCCAGCAGCATCGTGAGGTCTGGGGCCAACGTCCTGACTTTC.

The chain links TRBV5-1 to TRBJ2-3; D perhaps matches TRBD1 (5 bases). Trimming pared 0 bases from V and 2 bases from J, leaving 7 bases between. The CDR3 has 14 amino acids. CDR1 is SGHRS, CDR2 YFSETQ, per germline. The CDR3 region is CASSLGQPTDTQYF. DNA for the CDR3: TGCGCCAGCAGCTTGGGACAGCCCACAGATACGCAGTATTTT.

The table lists this clone with a few counts. The V gene is TRBV10-1, the J gene TRBJ2-2, with 8 bases that match TRBD1. The length of the CDR3 is 13 residues. With V trimmed by 8 bases and J by 1 base, 0 bases remained unmatched. The germline V gene has CDR1 WNHNN and CDR2 SYGVQD (reference sequence). The CDR3 DNA reads TGCGCCAGCGGACAGGGGAACACCGGGGAGCTGTTTTTT. Translating gives CASGQGNTGELFF.

The chain employs TRBV7-2 and TRBJ1-4; weak D call: TRBD1 (5 bases). Trimming took 3 bases from V and 5 from J, leaving 10 bases between them. CDR1 is SGHTA, CDR2 FQGNSA, per germline. The CDR3 runs to 14 residues. Written as DNA, the CDR3 is TGTGCCAGCAGCTTCCGGGACGGAAATGAAAAACTGTTTTTT. It codes for CASSFRDGNEKLFF.

J is TRBJ2-7 and V is TRBV5-1; TRBD1 matches at 10 bases. Germline V gene sequence: CDR1 SGHRS, CDR2 YFSETQ. The CDR3 runs to 16 residues. Trimming removed 1 base from V and 5 bases from J; junction bases left unmatched: 9. The CDR3 loop is CASSLLTGQGGDEQYF. CDR3 nucleotides: TGCGCCAGCAGCTTGTTAACCGGACAGGGGGGCGACGAGCAGTACTTC.